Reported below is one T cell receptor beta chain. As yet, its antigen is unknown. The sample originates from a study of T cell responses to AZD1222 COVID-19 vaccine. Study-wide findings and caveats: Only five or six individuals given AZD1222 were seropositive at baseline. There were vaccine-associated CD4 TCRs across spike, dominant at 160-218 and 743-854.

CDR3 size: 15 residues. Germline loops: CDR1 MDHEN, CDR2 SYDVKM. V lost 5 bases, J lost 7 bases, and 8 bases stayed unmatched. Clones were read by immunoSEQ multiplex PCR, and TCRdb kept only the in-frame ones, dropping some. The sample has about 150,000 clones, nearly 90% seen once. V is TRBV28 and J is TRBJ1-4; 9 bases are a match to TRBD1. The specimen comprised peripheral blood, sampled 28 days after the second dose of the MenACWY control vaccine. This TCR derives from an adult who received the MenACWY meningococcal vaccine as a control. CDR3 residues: CASSPSDRGSEKLFF. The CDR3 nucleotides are TGTGCCAGCAGTCCTTCAGACAGGGGGTCTGAAAAACTGTTTTTT.